The source of this TCR beta chain is a study of regulatory T cells in long-lasting Graves disease. Study-level background: By definition, persistent Graves' disease involved antithyroid drugs for over 5 years alongside positive TSH receptor antibodies.

Described time point: persistent/refractory GD, antithyroid drugs over 5 years with positive TRAb. After RNA was extracted from PBMCs, the TCR library was made from it. Peripheral blood, roughly 10 milliliters of it, was drawn into EDTA tubes. Building the TCR beta libraries relied on iRepertoire HTBI primers, and CDR3 regions underwent Arm-PCR. TCRdb reprocessed the multiplex PCR reads via MiXCR and lists one record per CDR3 protein. The sample shows approximately 470,000 distinct CDR3 sequences, more than 20% of them seen only once. V lost 2 bases and J 1 base, leaving 7 bases between the germline ends. Germline CDR1 SQVTM, CDR2 ANQGSEA. This CDR3 comprises 13 residues.

The sample was peripheral blood mononuclear cells (PBMCs), taken when the disease was refractory, from a patient treated with antithyroid drugs. This chain uses TRBV29-1 with TRBJ2-3; D remains unclear. This TCR was recovered from a female donor with Graves disease. The CDR3 reads CSVERAGTDTQYF. The DNA for the CDR3 is TGCAGCGTTGAAAGGGCCGGCACAGATACGCAGTATTTT.